These 15 T cell receptor beta chains share one sample of origin, sequenced in a study of T cells in Graves' hyperthyroidism and ophthalmopathy. It was RNA transcripts that yielded the amplified TCR beta CDR3 regions. TCR CDR3 regions were first amplified by RT-PCR with HTBI primers. MiXCR, applied by TCRdb to the multiplex PCR reads, yields one record per CDR3 protein. Of about 590,000 distinct CDR3 sequences listed, around 16% are singletons. The specimen sequenced was blood. Every receptor here comes from a woman aged 25 to 39 with Graves' hyperthyroidism.

This clonotype was seen a few times. The rearrangement joins TRBV4-2 to TRBJ2-2, with D perhaps TRBD2 (5 bases). The germline V gene has CDR1 LGHNA and CDR2 YNFKEQ. V lost 0 bases and J 0 bases, leaving 11 bases between the germline ends. The CDR3 loop spans 17 amino acids. The CDR3 loop is CASSQDGERTNTGELFF. The CDR3 nucleotides read TGTGCCAGCAGCCAAGATGGGGAGCGGACGAACACCGGGGAGCTGTTTTTT.

This rearrangement joins TRBV12-5 to TRBJ2-1, with 7 nucleotides matching TRBD2. Germline trimming cut 7 bases from V and 4 bases from J; bases unmatched to any gene: 7. The CDR3 runs to 14 residues. Germline V gene sequence: CDR1 LGHNT, CDR2 FRNRAP. The CDR3 region has the DNA TGTGCTAGTGAACCGGGACTACGATACAATGAGCAGTTCTTC. Encoded protein: CASEPGLRYNEQFF.

This clonotype was detected many times. The gene calls are TRBV10-2 and TRBJ2-1; 8 nucleotides agree with TRBD2. CDR1 and CDR2 (germline): WSHSY, SAAADI. This CDR3 has 16 residues. With 1 base clipped from V and 6 bases from J, the junction kept 8 bases outside the gene matches. The CDR3 sequence: CASSELYSGSPNEQFF. The CDR3 nucleotides are TGCGCCAGCAGTGAGTTGTACAGCGGGAGCCCCAATGAGCAGTTCTTC.

This clonotype was seen at least ten times. The gene calls are TRBV7-2 and TRBJ1-6; D not certain. Germline V gene sequence: CDR1 SGHTA, CDR2 FQGNSA. The V gene lost 5 bases and the J gene lost 1 base, with 15 bases spanning the gap. The CDR3 covers 17 residues. The CDR3, as DNA: TGTGCCAGCAGCCTAGGCGGCGGTGGGTCCTATAATTCACCCCTCCACTTT. Translated, it gives CASSLGGGGSYNSPLHF.

This clonotype was recorded at least ten times. The rearrangement links TRBV10-3 to TRBJ2-5; no reliable D call. The CDR3 is made up of 13 amino acids. V was clipped by 6 bases and J by 0 bases, with 8 bases between them. CDR1 ENHRY and CDR2 SYGVKD come from the germline V gene. The CDR3 region has the DNA TGTGCCATCAGGAGAGACAACCAAGAGACCCAGTACTTC. It translates to CAIRRDNQETQYF.

This clonotype has at least ten counts. The chain joins TRBV18 to TRBJ2-1; D remains unclear. The V end lost 3 bases, the J end lost 1 base, and 10 bases lay between the germline ends. Per germline, CDR1 KGHSH and CDR2 LQKENI. The CDR3 has 15 amino acids. Here the CDR3 DNA reads TGTGCCAGCTCACCGCTTCGGGCGTCCTACAATGAGCAGTTCTTC. This encodes CASSPLRASYNEQFF.

This clonotype has a count of ten or more. The V call is TRBV11-2, the J call TRBJ2-1; 8 nucleotides agree with TRBD2. The V segment lost 6 bases and the J segment 7 bases; nucleotides outside the gene matches: 11. The CDR3 contains 15 residues. In germline, CDR1 is SGHAT, CDR2 FQNNGV. The CDR3 coding sequence is TGTGCCAGCAGACCTACTAGCGGTGGAGGGAATGAGCAGTTCTTC. Its translation: CASRPTSGGGNEQFF.

In its sample, this clonotype was seen many times. V gene TRBV28 combines with J gene TRBJ2-5, with 10 bases lining up with TRBD2. The CDR3 has 15 amino acids. In germline, CDR1 is MDHEN, CDR2 SYDVKM. V shed 6 bases and J 4 bases; nucleotides not matched to a gene: 8. The DNA of the CDR3 is TGTGCCAGCAGGCGGACTAGCGGAGGGGTAGAGACCCAGTACTTC. It is translated as CASRRTSGGVETQYF. Full variable domain (missing parts from reference TRBV28 and TRBJ2-5): DVKVTQSSRYLVKRTGEKVFLECVQDMDHENMFWYRQDPGLGLRLIYFSYDVKMKEKGDIPEGYSVSREKKERFSLILESASTNQTSMYLCASRRTSGGVETQYFGPGTRLLVL.

This clonotype was picked up many times. V is TRBV18 and J is TRBJ2-3; the D call may be TRBD1 or TRBD2 (5 bases each). The germline V gene encodes CDR1 KGHSH and CDR2 LQKENI. CDR3 size: 13 residues. Trimming took off 1 base at V and 10 bases at J, with 12 bases between the two ends. CDR3: CASSPRPLGAQYF. Here the CDR3 DNA reads TGTGCCAGCTCACCACGGCCTTTGGGGGCGCAGTATTTT.

The CDR3 DNA is TGCAGTGCTAGAGAGAGGCCTCCCAGCGCCGTTAACTATGGCTACACCTTC. This encodes CSARERPPSAVNYGYTF. The V call is TRBV20-1, the J call TRBJ1-2; no clear D gene. The CDR3 contains 17 residues. Germline V gene data show CDR1 as DFQATT and CDR2 as SNEGSKA (reference sequence). V lost 0 bases and J 1 base, leaving 18 bases between the germline ends.

The chain joins TRBV19 to TRBJ2-3, with TRBD2 matching 7 bases. The CDR3 is 15 residues long. Germline lookup yields CDR1 LNHDA and CDR2 SQIVND (reference sequence). V shed 10 bases and J 2 bases; nucleotides not matched to a gene: 12. CDR3 DNA: TGTGCCACCAACCACCGGGACTACCACACAGATACGCAGTATTTT. Translation gives CATNHRDYHTDTQYF. Based on the CDR3 plus reference TRBV19 and TRBJ2-3, the full variable domain is DGGITQSPKYLFRKEGQNVTLSCEQNLNHDAMYWYRQDPGQGLRLIYYSQIVNDFQKGDIAEGYSVSREKKESFPLTVTSAQKNPTAFYLCATNHRDYHTDTQYFGPGTRLTVL.

This clonotype has more than one count but fewer than ten. This sequence joins TRBV30 and TRBJ2-6, with D uncertain. Trimming removed 3 bases at V and 4 bases at J, with 10 bases between. Germline V gene data show CDR1 as GTSNPN and CDR2 as SVGIG (reference sequence). CDR3 length equals 14 residues. The DNA of the CDR3 is TGTGCCTGGAGCCGGGCCTCCGGGGCCAACGTCCTGACTTTC. This sequence encodes CAWSRASGANVLTF.

To note about this clonotype: A junction boundary mismatches the germline segment, possibly from a read error. The chain is built from TRBV5-1 and TRBJ2-3; D gene unclear. The CDR3 has 12 amino acids. Germline values: CDR1 SGHRS, CDR2 YFSETQ. The CDR3 loop is CAGSPVGDTQYF. The CDR3 region has the DNA TGCGCCGGCAGCCCGGTTGGGGATACGCAGTATTTT.

The V and J genes are TRBV19 and TRBJ2-7; tentative D call: TRBD2 (5 bases). This CDR3 comprises 15 residues. Trimming removed 5 bases at V and 6 bases at J, with 20 bases between. CDR1 is LNHDA and CDR2 is SQIVND in the germline V gene (reference sequence). The CDR3 loop is CASSENGGSPVEQYF. In DNA, the CDR3 is TGTGCCAGTAGTGAAAACGGCGGGTCGCCCGTCGAGCAGTACTTC.

This chain uses TRBV7-8 with TRBJ1-3; D is unresolved. This CDR3 comprises 19 residues. Trimming pared 5 bases from V and 0 bases from J, leaving 23 bases between. CDR1 and CDR2 (germline): SGHVS, FQNEAQ. The CDR3 protein is CASSPQDQSTISSGNTIYF. Here the CDR3 DNA reads TGTGCCAGCAGCCCCCAGGACCAATCTACCATAAGCTCTGGAAACACCATATATTTT.